The sequence of this TCR beta chain was determined in a study of blood T cell repertoires in COVID-19. Profiled with immunoSEQ multiplex PCR; TCRdb holds only in-frame clones, not every one. The data show roughly 520,000 clones, with around 89% seen just once and 1.5% to 2% held by the top ten. CDR1 is SGHKS, CDR2 YYEKEE, per germline (reference sequence). The CDR3 is 17 amino acids. With 0 bases removed from V and 2 bases from J, the gap between germline ends came to 18 bases. The receptor was derived from a woman aged 40 to 50 who had recovered from COVID-19. This chain uses TRBV5-5 with TRBJ2-7; D is perhaps TRBD1 (5 bases). The material sequenced was PBMCs or T cells enriched from blood (not recorded which). The CDR3 nucleotides are TGTGCCAGCAGCTTGGAGCTCGGTAGGACACTTACCTACGAGCAGTACTTC. Protein: CASSLELGRTLTYEQYF.